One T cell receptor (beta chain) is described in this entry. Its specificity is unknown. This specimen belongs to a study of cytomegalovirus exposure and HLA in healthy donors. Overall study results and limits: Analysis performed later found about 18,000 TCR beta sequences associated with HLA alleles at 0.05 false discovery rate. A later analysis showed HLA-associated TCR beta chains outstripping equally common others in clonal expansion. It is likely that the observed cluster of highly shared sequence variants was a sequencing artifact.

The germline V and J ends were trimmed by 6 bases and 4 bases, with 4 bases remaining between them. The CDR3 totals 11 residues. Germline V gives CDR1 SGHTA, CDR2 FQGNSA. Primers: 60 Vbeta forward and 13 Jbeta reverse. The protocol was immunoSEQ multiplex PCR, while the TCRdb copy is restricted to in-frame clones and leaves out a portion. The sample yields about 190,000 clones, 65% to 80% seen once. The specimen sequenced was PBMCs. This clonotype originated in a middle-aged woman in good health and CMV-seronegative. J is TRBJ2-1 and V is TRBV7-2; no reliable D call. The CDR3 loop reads CASRTYNEQFF. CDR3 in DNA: TGTGCCAGCAGGACATACAATGAGCAGTTCTTC.